One and the same sample provided the 30 T cell receptor beta chains below, sequenced in a study of shared clonotypes between healthy human individuals. Data came from immunoSEQ multiplex PCR; TCRdb stores just in-frame clones and leaves some out. The table lists about 1 million clones, approximately 80% of them singletons. The source material was memory CD4+ T cells from PBMCs. Subset here: CD45RA-negative fraction. The receptor set was obtained from a man younger than 35 in good health. Some clones in this sample may be carry-over from other donors' samples.

The J gene is TRBJ1-1, the V gene TRBV7-2; D call uncertain. The CDR3 consists of 13 residues. V was pared by 0 bases and J by 8 bases, with 10 bases between. The germline gives CDR1 SGHTA, CDR2 FQGNSA. The CDR3: CASSLARDIEAFF. The CDR3 nucleotides read TGTGCCAGCAGCTTAGCGCGCGACATCGAAGCTTTCTTT.

A note on this clone: The sample contains more than one DNA sequence encoding this CDR3. This chain connects TRBV7-3 to TRBJ2-5, with 9 bases matching TRBD1. CDR1 SGHTA and CDR2 FQGTGA come from the germline V gene. The trim removed 5 bases at V and 1 base at J, leaving 8 bases unmatched. The CDR3 spans 16 residues. CDR3 sequence reads: CASSPRPGQGQETQYF. DNA of the CDR3: TGTGCCAGCAGCCCTCGCCCGGGACAGGGCCAAGAGACCCAGTACTTC.

The rearrangement joins TRBV19 to TRBJ2-7; the D is unclear. Per the germline V gene, CDR1 is LNHDA and CDR2 is SQIVND (reference sequence). Trimming removed 0 bases at V and 6 bases at J, with 3 bases between. The CDR3 loop spans 11 amino acids. The CDR3 sequence is CASSIESEQYF. The CDR3 DNA is TGTGCCAGTAGTATAGAGTCCGAGCAGTACTTC.

As concerns this clone: The sample holds other DNA sequences that translate to the same CDR3. The chain couples TRBV5-4 to TRBJ2-1; 10 positions agree with TRBD2. V was clipped by 1 base and J by 4 bases; unmatched bases: 2. Per germline, CDR1 SGHNT and CDR2 YYREEE (reference sequence). The CDR3 is 15 residues long. The DNA for the CDR3 is TGTGCCAGCAGCTTGACTAGCGGGGCATACAATGAGCAGTTCTTC. Residues: CASSLTSGAYNEQFF.

This clone was seen just once. The V call is TRBV4-2, the J call TRBJ1-2; D remains unclear. V lost 1 base to trimming and J lost 0 bases, with 6 bases between them. In germline, CDR1 is LGHNA, CDR2 YNFKEQ. This CDR3 has 14 residues. CDR3 protein: CASSQAVPNYGYTF. For the CDR3, the DNA is TGTGCCAGCAGCCAAGCTGTTCCTAACTATGGCTACACCTTC.

This chain links TRBV20-1 with TRBJ2-7; D gene unclear. This CDR3 spans 10 amino acids. The germline V gene encodes CDR1 DFQATT and CDR2 SNEGSKA (reference sequence). The ends were cut back, 1 base at V and 6 bases at J, with 4 bases in the middle. Here the CDR3 reads CSARATEQYF. The DNA for the CDR3 is TGCAGTGCTAGAGCAACCGAGCAGTACTTC.

The chain recombines TRBV2 with TRBJ2-1, with TRBD2 matching 10 bases. CDR1 is SNHLY and CDR2 is FYNNEI in the germline V gene. The CDR3 is 15 residues long. Trimming took 6 bases from V and 1 from J; bases not matched to a gene: 3. CDR3 amino acids: CASRLAGVSYNEQFF. CDR3 nucleotides: TGTGCCAGCAGGCTAGCGGGAGTGTCCTACAATGAGCAGTTCTTC.

V gene TRBV9 combines with J gene TRBJ2-2; D tentatively reads TRBD1 or TRBD2 (5 bases each). The V and J ends lost 4 bases and 5 bases respectively, with 15 bases between them. Germline V CDR1 and CDR2: SGDLS, YYNGEE. The CDR3 runs 15 residues. CDR3: CASSRSWDGTGELFF. CDR3 nucleotides: TGTGCCAGCAGCCGTAGTTGGGACGGAACCGGGGAGCTGTTTTTT. Complete variable domain (other parts from reference TRBV9 and TRBJ2-2): DSGVTQTPKHLITATGQRVTLRCSPRSGDLSVYWYQQSLDQGLQFLIQYYNGEERAKGNILERFSAQQFPDLHSELNLSSLELGDSALYFCASSRSWDGTGELFFGEGSRLTVL.

This rearrangement joins TRBV4-1 to TRBJ2-7; 7 nucleotides agree with TRBD2. V lost 1 base and J lost 2; bases outside the gene matches: 8. Germline CDR1 reads MGHRA; CDR2 reads YSYEKL. CDR3 length equals 16 residues. The CDR3 region has the DNA TGCGCCAGCAGCCAAGGCGGGGCCGGGAGGACCTACGAGCAGTACTTC. This encodes CASSQGGAGRTYEQYF.

CDR3 DNA: TGTGCCAGCAGTCCTCTAGAAACCGGGGAGCTGTTTTTT. This sequence encodes CASSPLETGELFF. The rearrangement links TRBV6-5 to TRBJ2-2; D gene unclear. Trimming pared 5 bases from V and 5 bases from J, leaving 9 bases between. The CDR3 length is 13 residues. Germline lookup yields CDR1 MNHEY and CDR2 SVGAGI.

The chain couples TRBV7-9 to TRBJ2-1; D remains unclear. The CDR3 length is 11 residues. The V gene's germline CDR1 is SEHNR and CDR2 FQNEAQ (reference sequence). V was cut by 2 bases and J by 10 bases, with 6 bases left in between. This CDR3 is CASSLFQEQFF. The CDR3 DNA sequence: TGTGCCAGCAGCTTATTCCAAGAGCAGTTCTTC.

The CDR3 nucleotides read TGTGCCTGGAGTGAAGGGAGGTGGCGGGAGGAGAGCTACAATGAGCAGTTCTTC. Translated, it gives CAWSEGRWREESYNEQFF. This sequence joins TRBV30 and TRBJ2-1; 8 nucleotides agree with TRBD2. The V and J ends lost 1 base and 3 bases, in that order; junction bases with no gene match: 14. The length of the CDR3 is 18 residues. Germline values: CDR1 GTSNPN, CDR2 SVGIG (reference sequence).

The gene calls are TRBV5-1 and TRBJ2-7, with D unclear. The CDR3 loop spans 11 amino acids. V gave up 3 bases and J gave up 6 bases, with 7 bases separating them. CDR1 and CDR2 from the germline V gene are SGHRS and YFSETQ. The CDR3 DNA sequence: TGCGCCAGCAGCTACGACGCCGAGCAGTACTTC. Amino acid sequence: CASSYDAEQYF.

The table lists this clone with a count of one. V is TRBV6-1 and J is TRBJ2-5; D may be TRBD2 (5 bases). CDR3 length: 14 amino acids. The germline V gene has CDR1 MNHNS and CDR2 SASEGT. V lost 11 bases, J lost 5 bases, and 21 bases lay in between. CDR3: CARPLREGWETQYF. The DNA for the CDR3 is TGTGCCCGCCCCCTACGGGAAGGTTGGGAGACCCAGTACTTC.

This clone was recorded a few times. The chain has TRBV5-6 and TRBJ2-5; D unresolved. This CDR3 is 14 amino acids long. The germline CDR1 and CDR2 sequences are SGHDT and YYEEEE. Trimming stripped 0 bases from V and 6 bases from J, with 12 bases between. CDR3 residues: CASSLERAVQTQYF. In DNA, the CDR3 is TGTGCCAGCAGCTTGGAAAGGGCCGTACAGACCCAGTACTTC.

V usage is TRBV7-3 and J usage is TRBJ1-1; D remains ambiguous. Trimming took off 1 base at V and 0 bases at J, with 9 bases between the two ends. The CDR3 has 15 residues. Germline V gives CDR1 SGHTA, CDR2 FQGTGA. In DNA form, the CDR3 reads TGTGCCAGCAGCTTAAGCAGCTCCCTGAACACTGAAGCTTTCTTT. Its protein is CASSLSSSLNTEAFF.

This chain joins TRBV6-5 and TRBJ1-1, with TRBD1 identical over 10 bases. The V segment lost 6 bases and the J segment 3 bases; nucleotides outside the gene matches: 7. Germline assignment: CDR1 MNHEY and CDR2 SVGAGI. The CDR3 has 15 residues. The CDR3, as DNA: TGTGCCAGCAGATCGACAGGGGGCGCGTACACTGAAGCTTTCTTT. Translation: CASRSTGGAYTEAFF.

This clone was seen only a few times. The DNA of the CDR3 is TGCGCCAGCAGGGCCGACAGGGGCCGTGGCTCAACCGGGGAGCTGTTTTTT. Translating it yields CASRADRGRGSTGELFF. The gene calls are TRBV10-1 and TRBJ2-2, with 8 bases that match TRBD1. This CDR3 region has 17 residues. CDR1 and CDR2 (germline): WNHNN, SYGVQD (reference sequence). V lost 6 bases and J lost 5; bases outside the gene matches: 14.

This chain uses TRBV25-1 with TRBJ2-1; tentatively, D is TRBD2 (5 bases). Trimming cost V 2 bases and J 5 bases, with 13 bases left between them. CDR1 is MGHDK and CDR2 is SYGVNS in the germline V gene. CDR3 length equals 15 residues. The chain's CDR3 is CASSEPRTGDNEQFF. CDR3 coding DNA: TGTGCCAGCAGTGAACCCCGGACTGGTGACAATGAGCAGTTCTTC.

This chain links TRBV14 with TRBJ1-2; unclear D gene. The V end lost 2 bases, the J end lost 6 bases, and 16 bases lay between the germline ends. The CDR3 has 15 amino acids. Germline assignment: CDR1 SGHDN and CDR2 FVKESK. The CDR3 region is CASSQRLKGLDGYTF. CDR3 nucleotide sequence: TGTGCCAGCAGCCAACGATTGAAAGGTCTCGATGGCTACACCTTC.

The genes are TRBV7-2 and TRBJ2-6; 7 bases align to TRBD2. V dropped 5 bases and J dropped 0; count of bases not matched to a gene: 10. The CDR3 is 18 amino acids. In germline, CDR1 is SGHTA, CDR2 FQGNSA. This CDR3 is CASSPWEGSYSGANVLTF. DNA of the CDR3: TGTGCCAGCAGCCCCTGGGAGGGCAGTTACTCTGGGGCCAACGTCCTGACTTTC.

The chain joins TRBV4-1 to TRBJ2-7, with unresolved D. The CDR3 is 14 amino acids. V was shortened by 3 bases and J by 1 base, with 10 bases between the two germline ends. Germline lookup yields CDR1 MGHRA and CDR2 YSYEKL. The CDR3 nucleotides are TGCGCCAGCAGCCATCCGGTAGAGTCCTACGAGCAGTACTTC. As protein: CASSHPVESYEQYF.

The CDR3 loop is CASSLAASGRETQYF. The CDR3 DNA is TGCGCCAGCAGCTTGGCCGCTAGCGGGAGAGAGACCCAGTACTTC. The J gene is TRBJ2-5, the V gene TRBV5-1, with 10 bases fitting TRBD2. Germline assignment: CDR1 SGHRS and CDR2 YFSETQ. The CDR3 consists of 15 residues. V shed 0 bases, J shed 4 bases, and the junction held 3 bases outside the gene matches.

V and J are TRBV29-1 and TRBJ1-2, with D tentatively TRBD1 (5 bases). The V end lost 7 bases, the J end lost 6 bases, and 18 bases lay between the germline ends. Germline loops: CDR1 SQVTM, CDR2 ANQGSEA. The CDR3 is 13 amino acids. The CDR3 sequence: CSAHGGDLNGYTF. The CDR3 region has the DNA TGCAGCGCCCATGGGGGGGATCTCAATGGCTACACCTTC.

The rearrangement uses TRBV9 and TRBJ2-7; 14 bases map to TRBD2. This CDR3 spans 17 amino acids. J gave up 0 bases and V 5 bases, and 7 bases lay outside the gene matches. The germline V gene encodes CDR1 SGDLS and CDR2 YYNGEE. The CDR3 loop is CASSKPGTSGSSYEQYF. The CDR3 nucleotides are TGTGCCAGCAGTAAACCAGGGACTAGCGGGAGCTCCTACGAGCAGTACTTC.

V usage is TRBV28 and J usage is TRBJ2-1; 12 nucleotides agree with TRBD2. This CDR3 spans 18 amino acids. Germline assignment: CDR1 MDHEN and CDR2 SYDVKM. The V gene end was trimmed by 7 bases and the J gene end by 6 bases; junction bases not matched to a gene: 16. Here the CDR3 reads CASKLLGLAGSRANEQFF. The CDR3 DNA reads as TGTGCCAGCAAACTATTAGGACTAGCGGGGTCCAGGGCCAATGAGCAGTTCTTC.

This clone was seen only a few times. The chain uses TRBV18 and TRBJ1-2, with 7 bases matching TRBD1. Germline V gene lookup returns CDR1 KGHSH and CDR2 LQKENI. V gave up 3 bases and J gave up 4 bases; unmatched junction bases: 8. The length of the CDR3 is 15 residues. The CDR3 region is CASSPRQGDSYGYTF. Here the CDR3 DNA reads TGTGCCAGCTCACCCCGACAGGGCGATAGCTATGGCTACACCTTC.

This chain links TRBV5-6 with TRBJ2-3; weak D call: TRBD2 (6 bases). Trimming removed 2 bases at V and 5 bases at J, with 12 bases between. CDR1 is SGHDT and CDR2 is YYEEEE in the germline V gene. This CDR3 is built from 14 residues. Here the CDR3 DNA reads TGTGCCAGCAGCTTAAACGGGAGACGAGATACGCAGTATTTT. Encoded protein: CASSLNGRRDTQYF.

This sequence joins TRBV5-1 and TRBJ1-2; TRBD1 matches 10 bases. CDR1 and CDR2 from the germline V gene are SGHRS and YFSETQ. This CDR3 region has 15 residues. The V segment lost 0 bases and the J segment 8 bases; nucleotides outside the gene matches: 7. The CDR3 loop reads CASSLDPGQGRGYTF. The CDR3 DNA reads TGCGCCAGCAGCTTGGATCCGGGACAGGGGCGAGGCTACACCTTC.

This rearrangement joins TRBV28 to TRBJ1-3; no reliable D call. The CDR3 is 14 residues long. Germline V gene lookup returns CDR1 MDHEN and CDR2 SYDVKM. V was trimmed by 4 bases and J by 4 bases, leaving 11 bases between them. In DNA, the CDR3 is TGTGCCAGCAGTTCGCGAAACGGCGGAAACACCATATATTTT. It codes for CASSSRNGGNTIYF.